One and the same sample provided the 22 T cell receptor beta chains below, sequenced in a study of blood T cell repertoires in COVID-19. Repertoires were generated with immunoSEQ multiplex PCR, while TCRdb's copy carries only in-frame clones and drops some. This sample has approximately 68,000 clones, with 86% found just once. Sequencing was carried out using peripheral blood. All receptors come from a man in his forties or fifties with active COVID-19.

The chain uses TRBV7-9 and TRBJ2-2; D gene ambiguous. CDR1 is SEHNR, CDR2 FQNEAQ, per germline (reference sequence). V lost 5 bases and J 2 bases, leaving 6 bases between the germline ends. This CDR3 has 13 amino acids. CDR3 region: CASSLGNTGELFF. DNA for the CDR3: TGTGCCAGCAGCCTGGGCAACACCGGGGAGCTGTTTTTT. Full variable domain (remainder filled in from reference TRBV7-9 and TRBJ2-2): DTGVSQNPRHKITKRGQNVTFRCDPISEHNRLYWYRQTLGQGPEFLTYFQNEAQLEKSRLLSDRFSAERPKGSFSTLEIQRTEQGDSAMYLCASSLGNTGELFFGEGSRLTVL.

The chain joins TRBV7-9 to TRBJ2-1, with 8 bases that match TRBD1. Germline CDR1 is SEHNR and CDR2 is FQNEAQ (reference sequence). This CDR3 is 14 amino acids long. V lost 7 bases and J lost 4; bases outside the gene matches: 6. CDR3 loop: CASTLTGVYNEQFF. In DNA, the CDR3 is TGTGCCAGCACCCTGACAGGGGTTTACAATGAGCAGTTCTTC.

The J gene is TRBJ2-7, the V gene TRBV7-6, with D tentatively TRBD2 (5 bases). The CDR3 length is 15 residues. The germline gives CDR1 SGHVS, CDR2 FNYEAQ. V was clipped by 1 base and J by 0 bases, with 10 bases between them. The CDR3 protein is CASSLGEGPSYEQYF. DNA of the CDR3: TGTGCCAGCAGCTTAGGAGAGGGTCCCTCCTACGAGCAGTACTTC.

This chain joins TRBV4-2 and TRBJ1-2, with 9 positions matching TRBD1. CDR3 size: 16 residues. After removal of 4 bases from V and 6 bases from J, the junction contained 12 bases not matched to a gene. Germline values: CDR1 LGHNA, CDR2 YNFKEQ. This CDR3 reads CASSPVSRTGDDGYTF. In DNA, the CDR3 is TGTGCCAGCAGCCCAGTTAGTAGGACAGGGGACGATGGCTACACCTTC.

This sequence joins TRBV29-1 and TRBJ1-1, with TRBD1 matching over 7 bases. The CDR3 consists of 12 residues. The germline gives CDR1 SQVTM, CDR2 ANQGSEA. CDR3 protein: CSTGQRNTEAFF. CDR3 nucleotides: TGCAGTACGGGACAGAGGAACACTGAAGCTTTCTTT.

Here the CDR3 reads CASSPQGTGANVLTF. DNA of the CDR3: TGTGCCAGCAGTCCACAGGGGACTGGGGCCAACGTCCTGACTTTC. This sequence joins TRBV28 and TRBJ2-6; 7 bases map to TRBD1. Germline trimming cut 5 bases from V and 2 bases from J; bases unmatched to any gene: 3. This CDR3 is 15 amino acids long. Germline lookup yields CDR1 MDHEN and CDR2 SYDVKM.

The genes are TRBV3-1 (or the pseudogene TRBV3-2) and TRBJ2-6; weak D call: TRBD1 (6 bases). Germline CDR1 and CDR2: LGHDT and YNNKEL (reference sequence). V dropped 1 base and J dropped 0 bases, with 10 bases sitting between them. The CDR3 covers 17 residues. CDR3 DNA sequence: TGTGCCAGCAGCCAAGGCAGGGGACGCTCTGGGGCCAACGTCCTGACTTTC. Translating it yields CASSQGRGRSGANVLTF.

Concerning this clone itself: The limits of the CDR3 on the DNA are not certain, so only TCRdb's listed CDR3 is given. The chain carries TRBV19 and TRBJ1-2. The CDR3 has 13 amino acids, counting both end residues. CDR1 and CDR2 (germline): LNHDA, SQIVND (reference sequence). This CDR3 is CASTSGANYGYTF.

This clone has more than one count but fewer than ten. The chain is built from TRBV7-9 and TRBJ1-1, with a possible D match to TRBD1 (6 bases). V lost 5 bases, J lost 6 bases, and 13 bases lay in between. Germline V gene data show CDR1 as SEHNR and CDR2 as FQNEAQ (reference sequence). This CDR3 is 13 amino acids long. CDR3 region: CASSLQDSSEAFF. DNA for the CDR3: TGTGCCAGCAGCCTCCAGGACAGTTCTGAAGCTTTCTTT.

V is TRBV15 and J is TRBJ2-7; 7 positions match TRBD1. The CDR3 is 13 amino acids. V shed 4 bases and J 5 bases; nucleotides not matched to a gene: 5. Germline CDR1 LNHNV, CDR2 YYDKDF (reference sequence). The CDR3 sequence is CATSNRGFDEQYF. CDR3 bases: TGTGCCACCAGCAACAGGGGTTTCGACGAGCAGTACTTC.

This chain connects TRBV6-5 to TRBJ2-7; 12 nucleotides agree with TRBD2. The V gene end was trimmed by 6 bases and the J gene end by 2 bases; junction bases not matched to a gene: 2. Looked up from germline, CDR1 is MNHEY and CDR2 is SVGAGI. The CDR3 extends over 14 amino acids. In nucleotides, the CDR3 is TGTGCCAGCAGACTAGCGGGAGGTCCCTACGAGCAGTACTTC. This translates into CASRLAGGPYEQYF.

The chain has TRBV6-6 and TRBJ2-2; D is unclear. CDR3 length: 12 amino acids. The V end lost 8 bases, the J end lost 3 bases, and 7 bases lay between the germline ends. Germline CDR1 and CDR2: MNHNY and SVGAGI (reference sequence). The CDR3 region has the DNA TGTGCCAGCCGAGTCGACACCGGGGAGCTGTTTTTT. It yields the protein CASRVDTGELFF.

CDR3 in amino acids: CASSRGQLETNEKLFF. CDR3 nucleotides: TGTGCCAGCAGCCGGGGACAATTAGAGACTAATGAAAAACTGTTTTTT. The V gene is TRBV7-3, the J gene TRBJ1-4; D might be TRBD1 (6 bases). From germline, CDR1 is SGHTA and CDR2 FQGTGA. The CDR3 covers 16 residues. V dropped 5 bases and J dropped 2 bases, with 15 bases sitting between them.

The V call is TRBV7-8, the J call TRBJ2-7; 7 nucleotides line up with TRBD2. Germline V lookup: CDR1 SGHVS, CDR2 FQNEAQ. The V gene end was trimmed by 1 base and the J gene end by 1 base; junction bases not matched to a gene: 13. CDR3 length: 18 residues. Here the CDR3 DNA reads TGTGCCAGCAGCTTAGGGCTCCCCCGAGCGGGGCGATCCTACGAGCAGTACTTC. This codes for CASSLGLPRAGRSYEQYF.

This clone was seen once. The chain joins TRBV6-6 to TRBJ1-1; possible D gene TRBD1, 5 bases. The CDR3 loop spans 15 amino acids. Germline loops: CDR1 MNHNY, CDR2 SVGAGI (reference sequence). V was trimmed by 2 bases and J by 0 bases, leaving 10 bases between them. In DNA form, the CDR3 reads TGTGCCAGCAGTTACGGGGGGTTAGTGAACACTGAAGCTTTCTTT. This codes for CASSYGGLVNTEAFF.

The rearrangement uses TRBV12-5 and TRBJ1-2; a possible D gene is TRBD1 (6 bases). The germline gives CDR1 LGHNT, CDR2 FRNRAP. V lost 2 bases and J lost 2, with 12 bases in between. The CDR3 contains 15 residues. CDR3 nucleotides: TGTGCTAGTGGTTTGAACAGGGAGTACAACTATGGCTACACCTTC. Protein sequence: CASGLNREYNYGYTF.

The rearrangement joins TRBV6-6 to TRBJ1-1, with TRBD1 matching over 7 bases. J lost 2 bases, V lost 5 bases, and 5 bases had no gene match. This CDR3 is 14 amino acids long. Germline V gives CDR1 MNHNY, CDR2 SVGAGI (reference sequence). CDR3 sequence reads: CASSRTGQNTEAFF. The CDR3 DNA follows: TGTGCCAGCAGTCGGACAGGACAAAACACTGAAGCTTTCTTT.

This clone showed up just once. This sequence joins TRBV11-2 and TRBJ2-2; 8 nucleotides agree with TRBD1. The CDR3 totals 15 residues. With 1 base clipped from V and 6 bases from J, the junction kept 4 bases outside the gene matches. CDR1 SGHAT and CDR2 FQNNGV come from the germline V gene. CDR3 residues: CASSLVRGRSGELFF. The CDR3 bases are TGTGCCAGCAGCTTAGTCAGGGGGCGATCCGGGGAGCTGTTTTTT.

The chain recombines TRBV7-9 with TRBJ1-4; TRBD1 agrees at 9 bases. The CDR3 consists of 16 residues. The V segment lost 1 base and the J segment 8 bases; nucleotides outside the gene matches: 8. Germline values: CDR1 SEHNR, CDR2 FQNEAQ (reference sequence). The CDR3 DNA reads TGTGCCAGCAGCTTAGGGACGGGGACAGGGCGCGAAAAACTGTTTTTT. Translated, it gives CASSLGTGTGREKLFF.

This clone was recorded once. This chain links TRBV11-1 with TRBJ2-1; the D is unclear. Trimming pared 5 bases from V and 8 bases from J, leaving 10 bases between. The CDR3 is 12 residues long. Germline loops: CDR1 SGHAT, CDR2 FQDESV (reference sequence). CDR3: CASSAALDEQFF. The CDR3 DNA is TGTGCCAGCAGCGCCGCGCTAGATGAGCAGTTCTTC.

The chain links TRBV4-3 to TRBJ2-2; 11 bases are shared with TRBD2. From germline, CDR1 is LGHNA and CDR2 YSLEER. The CDR3 is 18 residues long. V shed 3 bases and J 2 bases; nucleotides not matched to a gene: 8. The CDR3 region is CASSHAFGLAGNTGELFF. The CDR3 nucleotides read TGCGCCAGCAGCCATGCATTTGGACTAGCGGGCAACACCGGGGAGCTGTTTTTT.

This sequence joins TRBV19 and TRBJ1-2, with a weak D call TRBD1 (5 bases). Trimming removed 5 bases from V and 4 bases from J, with 8 bases in between. Germline CDR1 LNHDA, CDR2 SQIVND (reference sequence). The CDR3 loop spans 12 amino acids. The CDR3 spells CASSWQGYGYTF. CDR3 coding DNA: TGTGCCAGTAGTTGGCAGGGCTATGGCTACACCTTC.